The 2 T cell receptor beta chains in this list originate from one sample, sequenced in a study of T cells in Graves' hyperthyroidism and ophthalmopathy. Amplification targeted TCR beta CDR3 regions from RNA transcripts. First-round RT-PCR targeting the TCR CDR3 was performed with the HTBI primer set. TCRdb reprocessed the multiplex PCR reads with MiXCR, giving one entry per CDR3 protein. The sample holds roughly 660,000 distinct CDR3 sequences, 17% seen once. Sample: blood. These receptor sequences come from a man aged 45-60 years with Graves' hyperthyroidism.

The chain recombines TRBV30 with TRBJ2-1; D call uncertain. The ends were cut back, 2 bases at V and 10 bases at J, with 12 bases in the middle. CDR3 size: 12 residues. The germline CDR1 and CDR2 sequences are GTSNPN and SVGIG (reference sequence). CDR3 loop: CAWSTSWREQFF. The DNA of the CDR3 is TGTGCCTGGAGTACCAGTTGGCGCGAGCAGTTCTTC. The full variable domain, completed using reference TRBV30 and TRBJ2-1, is SQTIHQWPATLVQPVGSPLSLECTVEGTSNPNLYWYRQAAGRGLQLLFYSVGIGQISSEVPQNLSASRPQDRQFILSSKKLLLSDSGFYLCAWSTSWREQFFGPGTRLTVL.

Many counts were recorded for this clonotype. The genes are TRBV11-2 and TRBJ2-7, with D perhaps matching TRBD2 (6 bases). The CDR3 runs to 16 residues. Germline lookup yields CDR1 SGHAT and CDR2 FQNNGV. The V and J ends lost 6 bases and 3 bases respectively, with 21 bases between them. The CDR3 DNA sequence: TGTGCCAGCAGTCCTAGGAGGGGCTTGGTTCTCTACGAGCAGTACTTC. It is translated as CASSPRRGLVLYEQYF.